The 28 T cell receptor beta chains given below trace back to one sample, sequenced in a study of blood T cell repertoires in COVID-19. Clones were read by immunoSEQ multiplex PCR, and TCRdb kept only the in-frame ones, dropping some. The data show 210,000 or so clones, with around 80% seen just once and about 1.8% held by the top ten. Sequenced material: PBMCs or T cells enriched from blood (not recorded which). The receptor source for this set is a man in his fifties or sixties who had recovered from COVID-19.

The chain combines TRBV11-3 with TRBJ2-7; tentative D call: TRBD1 (5 bases). Germline CDR1 SGHNT, CDR2 YENEEA. The CDR3 runs 13 residues. With 4 bases removed from V and 2 bases from J, the gap between germline ends came to 9 bases. CDR3 sequence reads: CASSYTGAYEQYF. Here the CDR3 DNA reads TGTGCCAGCAGCTATACAGGAGCCTACGAGCAGTACTTC.

The genes are TRBV5-1 and TRBJ2-3; tentatively, D is TRBD2 (6 bases). Germline-derived CDR1 and CDR2 are SGHRS and YFSETQ. The CDR3 consists of 14 residues. Trimming removed 3 bases from V and 9 bases from J, with 17 bases in between. The CDR3 loop is CASSSSWGLLTQYF. In DNA form, the CDR3 reads TGCGCCAGCAGCTCCTCCTGGGGACTCCTGACGCAGTATTTT.

V usage is TRBV7-9 and J usage is TRBJ2-3; D is uncertain. CDR1 and CDR2 from the germline V gene are SEHNR and FQNEAQ (reference sequence). Trimming left V 6 bases short and J 2 bases short, with 6 bases between. CDR3 length: 12 residues. The CDR3 loop is CASRRNTDTQYF. The CDR3 coding sequence is TGTGCCAGCAGGCGGAACACAGATACGCAGTATTTT.

As concerns this clone: The junction shows a germline mismatch at one end, possibly a read error. The chain links TRBV7-7 to TRBJ2-3; 7 bases line up with TRBD1. Germline CDR1 and CDR2: SSHAT and FNYEAQ (reference sequence). The CDR3 loop spans 14 amino acids. For the CDR3, the DNA is TGTGCTAGCAGCCCAGGGACAGCTACAGATACGCAGTATTTT. This sequence encodes CASSPGTATDTQYF.

As to this clone: At one end, the junction sequence differs from germline, possibly due to a read error. The V and J genes are TRBV4-2 and TRBJ1-1; 7 bases match TRBD1. Germline assignment: CDR1 LGHNA and CDR2 YNFKEQ. CDR3 length: 14 amino acids. CDR3 loop: CASSKDRASTEAFF. The DNA for the CDR3 is TGTGCCAGCAGCAAAGACAGGGCATCCACTGAAGCTTTCTTT.

The gene calls are TRBV19 and TRBJ1-5, with D possibly being TRBD1 (6 bases). This CDR3 is built from 13 residues. Looked up from germline, CDR1 is LNHDA and CDR2 is SQIVND (reference sequence). Trimming pared 5 bases from V and 10 bases from J, leaving 15 bases between. The CDR3 protein is CASSLQRGGPQHF. In DNA form, the CDR3 reads TGTGCCAGTAGTCTCCAGAGGGGGGGACCCCAGCATTTT.

The count of this clone is one. This rearrangement joins TRBV27 to TRBJ1-4; TRBD1 might be the D (6 bases). Germline CDR1 MNHEY, CDR2 SMNVEV (reference sequence). Trimming took 3 bases from V and 8 from J, leaving 22 bases between them. This CDR3 contains 17 residues. The CDR3 loop reads CASSFSSGTRGREKLFF. DNA of the CDR3: TGTGCCAGCAGTTTTTCTTCCGGGACCAGGGGTCGAGAAAAACTGTTTTTT.

As regards this clone: One end of the junction varies from germline; a read error may be responsible. This chain connects TRBV15 to TRBJ2-1; D remains ambiguous. The CDR3 spans 11 residues. Germline CDR1 is LNHNV and CDR2 is YYDKDF (reference sequence). As DNA, the CDR3 is TGTGCCACCAGCAGGGGCACAAATTTGCTCTTC. Encoded protein: CATSRGTNLLF.

This chain joins TRBV2 and TRBJ1-1; TRBD1 is a possible D gene (6 bases). The CDR3 sequence is 14 residues long. Trimming took 4 bases from V and 4 from J, leaving 13 bases between them. The germline gives CDR1 SNHLY, CDR2 FYNNEI. CDR3 nucleotide sequence: TGTGCCAGCAGTGGATTACAGGGTTCCACTGAAGCTTTCTTT. This gives the protein CASSGLQGSTEAFF.

The V call is TRBV15, the J call TRBJ2-3; TRBD2 matches 7 bases. CDR3 length: 16 amino acids. Germline CDR1 is LNHNV and CDR2 is YYDKDF (reference sequence). The J segment lost 0 bases and the V segment lost 1 base, leaving 4 bases of the junction unmatched. This chain's CDR3 is CATSRGSGPSTDTQYF. For the CDR3, the DNA is TGTGCCACCAGCAGAGGTAGCGGGCCTAGCACAGATACGCAGTATTTT. The variable domain in full, with the rest retrieved from reference TRBV15 and TRBJ2-3, is DAMVIQNPRYQVTQFGKPVTLSCSQTLNHNVMYWYQQKSSQAPKLLFHYYDKDFNNEADTPDNFQSRRPNTSFCFLDIRSPGLGDTAMYLCATSRGSGPSTDTQYFGPGTRLTVL.

The chain couples TRBV11-3 to TRBJ2-1; 9 bases are a match to TRBD1. Trimming cost V 0 bases and J 8 bases; bases outside gene matches: 5. Germline V lookup: CDR1 SGHNT, CDR2 YENEEA. The CDR3 covers 15 residues. CDR3 amino acids: CASSLEDRGSDEQFF. DNA of the CDR3: TGTGCCAGCAGCTTAGAGGACAGGGGCTCGGATGAGCAGTTCTTC.

The chain has TRBV7-9 and TRBJ1-1, with a possible D match to TRBD1 (6 bases). V gave up 0 bases and J gave up 5 bases, with 13 bases separating them. CDR3 length: 15 amino acids. Germline-derived CDR1 and CDR2 are SEHNR and FQNEAQ (reference sequence). CDR3 amino acids: CASSLAGRGETEAFF. In nucleotides, the CDR3 is TGTGCCAGCAGCTTAGCAGGCAGGGGAGAAACTGAAGCTTTCTTT.

This clone was seen a few times. CDR3 loop: CASSQDPAVSSYNEQFF. The CDR3 DNA follows: TGCGCCAGCAGCCAAGATCCGGCGGTAAGCTCCTACAATGAGCAGTTCTTC. The gene calls are TRBV4-1 and TRBJ2-1; D remains unclear. This CDR3 is 17 amino acids long. Germline loops: CDR1 MGHRA, CDR2 YSYEKL. Trimming stripped 0 bases from V and 0 bases from J, with 12 bases between.

This clone was observed a handful of times. V gene TRBV2 combines with J gene TRBJ1-4, with TRBD1 matching over 7 bases. V dropped 6 bases and J dropped 8; count of bases not matched to a gene: 12. Germline V gives CDR1 SNHLY, CDR2 FYNNEI. The CDR3 sequence is 15 residues long. CDR3 DNA sequence: TGTGCCAGCAGCTCGAGGGGGACAGAGGGAGAAAAACTGTTTTTT. Its translation is CASSSRGTEGEKLFF.

This chain joins TRBV4-3 and TRBJ2-7; TRBD1 is a possible D gene (6 bases). Trimming cost V 4 bases and J 1 base, with 14 bases left between them. Per the germline V gene, CDR1 is LGHNA and CDR2 is YSLEER. This CDR3 is built from 15 residues. CDR3: CASSRREGGSYEQYF. CDR3 DNA sequence: TGCGCCAGCAGCCGAAGGGAAGGGGGATCCTACGAGCAGTACTTC.

The chain couples TRBV29-1 to TRBJ1-1; 8 positions agree with TRBD1. The germline CDR1 and CDR2 sequences are SQVTM and ANQGSEA. The V segment lost 2 bases and the J segment 5 bases; nucleotides outside the gene matches: 7. The CDR3 sequence is 14 residues long. CDR3 sequence: CSVEPRGPVTEAFF. In nucleotides, the CDR3 is TGCAGCGTTGAACCCAGGGGGCCCGTTACTGAAGCTTTCTTT.

J is TRBJ2-2 and V is TRBV12-3 or TRBV12-4; D not resolved. V was clipped by 10 bases and J by 6 bases, with 15 bases between them. The length of the CDR3 is 13 residues. For the CDR3, the DNA is TGTGCCATCAAACACCCTTTGGCCGGGGAGCTGTTTTTT. Its translation is CAIKHPLAGELFF.

This rearrangement joins TRBV4-3 to TRBJ1-2, with 9 bases that match TRBD1. The germline V gene encodes CDR1 LGHNA and CDR2 YSLEER. V lost 2 bases and J lost 5; bases outside the gene matches: 6. This CDR3 region has 15 residues. The CDR3 DNA reads as TGCGCCAGCAGCCAACTACAGGGGGCGGGGTATGGCTACACCTTC. Amino acid sequence: CASSQLQGAGYGYTF.

The J gene is TRBJ2-5, the V gene TRBV29-1, with 10 bases aligning to TRBD1. CDR3 length equals 14 residues. V lost 6 bases to trimming and J lost 4 bases; unmatched junction nucleotides: 8. The germline CDR1 and CDR2 sequences are SQVTM and ANQGSEA. CDR3 residues: CSVSGTGVRETQYF. CDR3 nucleotide sequence: TGCAGCGTCTCCGGGACAGGGGTGCGAGAGACCCAGTACTTC. The full variable domain, rest sourced from reference TRBV29-1 and TRBJ2-5, is SAVISQKPSRDICQRGTSLTIQCQVDSQVTMMFWYRQQPGQSLTLIATANQGSEATYESGFVIDKFPISRPNLTFSTLTVSNMSPEDSSIYLCSVSGTGVRETQYFGPGTRLLVL.

The DNA of the CDR3 is TGTGCCAGCAGCTCGACCGGACAGGGGGCGATCTACGAGCAGTACTTC. Its translation is CASSSTGQGAIYEQYF. V and J are TRBV11-2 and TRBJ2-7, with 11 bases that match TRBD1. The CDR3 totals 16 residues. With 4 bases clipped from V and 3 bases from J, the junction kept 8 bases outside the gene matches. Per germline, CDR1 SGHAT and CDR2 FQNNGV.

The V call is TRBV30, the J call TRBJ1-2; D gene uncertain. The CDR3 extends over 12 amino acids. The V gene's germline CDR1 is GTSNPN and CDR2 SVGIG (reference sequence). With 1 base removed from V and 9 bases from J, the gap between germline ends came to 12 bases. This CDR3 reads CAWSAVTRSYTF. The CDR3 bases are TGTGCCTGGAGTGCGGTAACTAGAAGCTACACCTTC. Looking up the rest from reference TRBV30 and TRBJ1-2 gives the full variable domain: SQTIHQWPATLVQPVGSPLSLECTVEGTSNPNLYWYRQAAGRGLQLLFYSVGIGQISSEVPQNLSASRPQDRQFILSSKKLLLSDSGFYLCAWSAVTRSYTFGSGTRLTVV.

With respect to this clone: Other DNA sequences within the sample encode an identical CDR3. This chain links TRBV7-9 with TRBJ2-2; a possible D gene is TRBD1 (5 bases). Trimming cost V 2 bases and J 0 bases, with 7 bases left between them. CDR3 length equals 15 residues. The germline V gene has CDR1 SEHNR and CDR2 FQNEAQ (reference sequence). As DNA, the CDR3 is TGTGCCAGCAGCTTAAGGGGCTCGAACACCGGGGAGCTGTTTTTT. It codes for CASSLRGSNTGELFF.

V usage is TRBV19 and J usage is TRBJ2-7; TRBD1 aligns across 10 bases. In germline, CDR1 is LNHDA, CDR2 SQIVND (reference sequence). CDR3 length equals 18 residues. J lost 2 bases, V lost 3 bases, and 13 bases had no gene match. The CDR3 here is CASSMMLGRDRGPYEQYF. The CDR3 DNA sequence: TGTGCCAGTAGTATGATGCTCGGTCGGGACAGGGGTCCCTACGAGCAGTACTTC.

The chain carries TRBV12-1 and TRBJ2-3; the DNA was not compared with TRBD1, the D call given in the table. TRBV12-1 corresponds to a pseudogene. This CDR3 region has 15 residues. The CDR3 region is CASTLDRVGADTQYF. DNA for the CDR3: TGTGCCAGCACCCTAGACAGGGTAGGGGCAGATACGCAGTATTTT.

The chain uses TRBV18 and TRBJ2-7; the D is unclear. There are 11 residues in the CDR3. The ends were cut back, 6 bases at V and 4 bases at J, with 7 bases in the middle. Germline CDR1 KGHSH, CDR2 LQKENI. CDR3 protein: CASSVEYEQYF. The CDR3 region has the DNA TGTGCCAGCTCCGTAGAGTACGAGCAGTACTTC.

This chain links TRBV6-5 with TRBJ1-5; unclear D gene. The V gene lost 8 bases and the J gene lost 4 bases, with 18 bases spanning the gap. Germline V CDR1 and CDR2: MNHEY, SVGAGI. The CDR3 runs 15 residues. The CDR3 sequence is CASSLTATANQPQHF. Written as DNA, the CDR3 is TGTGCCAGCTCCCTAACAGCAACGGCTAATCAGCCCCAGCATTTT.

This chain connects TRBV5-8 to TRBJ2-5, with D tentatively TRBD2 (7 bases). The V and J ends lost 4 bases and 5 bases respectively, with 12 bases between them. Germline CDR1 reads SGHTS; CDR2 reads YDEGEE. This CDR3 has 13 residues. The CDR3 sequence: CASSRGAVETQYF. CDR3 nucleotide sequence: TGTGCCAGCAGCCGGGGGGCGGTGGAGACCCAGTACTTC.

Note on this clone: Other DNA sequences from this sample encode an identical CDR3 as well. The genes are TRBV19 and TRBJ1-2; possibly TRBD1 for D (5 bases). The V end lost 3 bases, the J end lost 2 bases, and 7 bases lay between the germline ends. CDR1 and CDR2 from the germline V gene are LNHDA and SQIVND (reference sequence). This CDR3 contains 13 residues. The CDR3 DNA follows: TGTGCCAGTAGTATCGGGGGGAACTATGGCTACACCTTC. Its translation is CASSIGGNYGYTF.